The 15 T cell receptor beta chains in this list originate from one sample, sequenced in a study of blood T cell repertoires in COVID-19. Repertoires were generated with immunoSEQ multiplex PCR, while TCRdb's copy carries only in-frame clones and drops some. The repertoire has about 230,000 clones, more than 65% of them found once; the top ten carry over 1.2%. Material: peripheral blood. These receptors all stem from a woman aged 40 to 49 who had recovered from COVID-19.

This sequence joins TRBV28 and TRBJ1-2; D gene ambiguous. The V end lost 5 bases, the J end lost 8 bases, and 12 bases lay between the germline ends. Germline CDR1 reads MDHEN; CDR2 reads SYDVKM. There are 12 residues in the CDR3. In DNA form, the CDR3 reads TGTGCCAGCAGTCCCCGTATCGAGGGCTACACCTTC. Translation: CASSPRIEGYTF.

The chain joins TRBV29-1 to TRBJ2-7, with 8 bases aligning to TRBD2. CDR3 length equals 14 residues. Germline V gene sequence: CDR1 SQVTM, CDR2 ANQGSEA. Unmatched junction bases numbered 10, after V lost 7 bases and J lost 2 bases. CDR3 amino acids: CSGSGGPVTYEQYF. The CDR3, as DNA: TGCAGCGGATCGGGGGGGCCGGTGACCTACGAGCAGTACTTC.

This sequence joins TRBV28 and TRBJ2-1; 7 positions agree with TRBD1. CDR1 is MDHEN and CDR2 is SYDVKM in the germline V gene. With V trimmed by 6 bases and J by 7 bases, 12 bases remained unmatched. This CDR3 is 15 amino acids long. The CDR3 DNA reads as TGTGCCAGCAGCTATGGGACAGCACGATGGAATGAGCAGTTCTTC. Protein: CASSYGTARWNEQFF.

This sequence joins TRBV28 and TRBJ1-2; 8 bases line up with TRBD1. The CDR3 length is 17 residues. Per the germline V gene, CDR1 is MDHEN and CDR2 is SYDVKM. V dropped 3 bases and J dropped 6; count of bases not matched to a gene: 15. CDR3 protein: CASSFWSGTGSVDGYTF. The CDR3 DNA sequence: TGTGCCAGCAGTTTTTGGTCGGGGACAGGTTCCGTCGATGGCTACACCTTC.

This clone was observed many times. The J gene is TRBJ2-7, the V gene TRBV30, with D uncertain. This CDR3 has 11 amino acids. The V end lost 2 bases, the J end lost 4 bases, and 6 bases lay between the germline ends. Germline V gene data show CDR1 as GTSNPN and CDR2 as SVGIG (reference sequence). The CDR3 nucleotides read TGTGCCTGGAGTTGGCAATACGAGCAGTACTTC. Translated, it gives CAWSWQYEQYF.

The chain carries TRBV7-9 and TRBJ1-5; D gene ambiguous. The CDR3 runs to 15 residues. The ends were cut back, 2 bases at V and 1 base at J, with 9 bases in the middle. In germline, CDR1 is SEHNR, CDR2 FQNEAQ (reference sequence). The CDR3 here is CASSLYTGSNQPQHF. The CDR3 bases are TGTGCCAGCAGCTTATATACGGGGAGCAATCAGCCCCAGCATTTT. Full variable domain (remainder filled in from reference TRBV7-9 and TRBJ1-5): DTGVSQNPRHKITKRGQNVTFRCDPISEHNRLYWYRQTLGQGPEFLTYFQNEAQLEKSRLLSDRFSAERPKGSFSTLEIQRTEQGDSAMYLCASSLYTGSNQPQHFGDGTRLSIL.

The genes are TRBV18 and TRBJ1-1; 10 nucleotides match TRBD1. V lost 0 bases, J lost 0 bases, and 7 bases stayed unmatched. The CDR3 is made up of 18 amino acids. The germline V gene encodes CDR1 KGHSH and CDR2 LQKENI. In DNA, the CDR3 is TGTGCCAGCTCACCACCGGACAGGGGGGTTACCATGAACACTGAAGCTTTCTTT. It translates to CASSPPDRGVTMNTEAFF.

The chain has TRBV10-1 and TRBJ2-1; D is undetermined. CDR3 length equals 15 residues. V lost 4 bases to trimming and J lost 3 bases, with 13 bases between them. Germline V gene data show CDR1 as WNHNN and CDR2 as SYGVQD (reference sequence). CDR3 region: CASSVGLSGYNEQFF. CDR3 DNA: TGCGCCAGCAGTGTGGGTCTTTCGGGCTACAATGAGCAGTTCTTC.

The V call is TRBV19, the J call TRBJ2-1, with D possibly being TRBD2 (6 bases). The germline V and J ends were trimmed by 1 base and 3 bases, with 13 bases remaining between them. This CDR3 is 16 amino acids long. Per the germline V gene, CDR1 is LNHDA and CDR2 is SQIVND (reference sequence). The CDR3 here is CASSIVPGGSYNEQFF. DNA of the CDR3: TGTGCCAGTAGTATAGTGCCCGGGGGAAGCTACAATGAGCAGTTCTTC.

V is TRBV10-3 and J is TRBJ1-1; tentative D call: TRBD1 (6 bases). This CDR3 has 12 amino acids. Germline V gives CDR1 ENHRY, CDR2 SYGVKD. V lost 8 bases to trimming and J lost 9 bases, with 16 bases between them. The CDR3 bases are TGTGCCATCGGGGAGCCCACAGGGAAAGCTTTCTTT. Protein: CAIGEPTGKAFF.

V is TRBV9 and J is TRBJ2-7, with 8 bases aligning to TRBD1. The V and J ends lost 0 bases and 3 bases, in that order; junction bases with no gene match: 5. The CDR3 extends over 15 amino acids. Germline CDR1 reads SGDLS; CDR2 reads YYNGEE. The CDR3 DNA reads TGTGCCAGCAGCGTAGGGGACAGGTGGGTCTACGAGCAGTACTTC. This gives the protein CASSVGDRWVYEQYF.

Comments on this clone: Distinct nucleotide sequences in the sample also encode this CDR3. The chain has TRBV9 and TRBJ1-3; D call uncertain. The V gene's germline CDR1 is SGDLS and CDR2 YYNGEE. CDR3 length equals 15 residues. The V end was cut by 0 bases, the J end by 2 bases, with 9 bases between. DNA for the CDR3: TGTGCCAGCAGCGTAGCGGCCGGGGCTGGAAACACCATATATTTT. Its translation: CASSVAAGAGNTIYF.

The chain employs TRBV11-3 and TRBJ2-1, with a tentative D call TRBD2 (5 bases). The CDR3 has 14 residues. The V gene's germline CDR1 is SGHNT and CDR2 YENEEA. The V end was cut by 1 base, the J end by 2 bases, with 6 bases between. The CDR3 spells CASSLAGTYNEQFF. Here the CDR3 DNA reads TGTGCCAGCAGCTTAGCCGGGACCTACAATGAGCAGTTCTTC.

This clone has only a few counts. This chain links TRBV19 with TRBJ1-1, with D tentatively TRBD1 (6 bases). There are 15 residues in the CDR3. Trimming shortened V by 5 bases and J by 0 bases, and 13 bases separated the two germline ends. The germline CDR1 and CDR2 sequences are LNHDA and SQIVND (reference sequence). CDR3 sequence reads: CASSVRGMMNTEAFF. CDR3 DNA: TGTGCCAGTAGTGTCAGGGGCATGATGAACACTGAAGCTTTCTTT. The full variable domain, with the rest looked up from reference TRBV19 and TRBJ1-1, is DGGITQSPKYLFRKEGQNVTLSCEQNLNHDAMYWYRQDPGQGLRLIYYSQIVNDFQKGDIAEGYSVSREKKESFPLTVTSAQKNPTAFYLCASSVRGMMNTEAFFGQGTRLTVV.

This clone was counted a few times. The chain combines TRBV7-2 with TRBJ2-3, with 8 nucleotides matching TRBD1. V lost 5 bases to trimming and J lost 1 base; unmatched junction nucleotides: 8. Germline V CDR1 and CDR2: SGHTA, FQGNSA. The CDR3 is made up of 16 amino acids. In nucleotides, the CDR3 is TGTGCCAGCAGCCCCCAGACAGGGGTAGGCACAGATACGCAGTATTTT. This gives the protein CASSPQTGVGTDTQYF.